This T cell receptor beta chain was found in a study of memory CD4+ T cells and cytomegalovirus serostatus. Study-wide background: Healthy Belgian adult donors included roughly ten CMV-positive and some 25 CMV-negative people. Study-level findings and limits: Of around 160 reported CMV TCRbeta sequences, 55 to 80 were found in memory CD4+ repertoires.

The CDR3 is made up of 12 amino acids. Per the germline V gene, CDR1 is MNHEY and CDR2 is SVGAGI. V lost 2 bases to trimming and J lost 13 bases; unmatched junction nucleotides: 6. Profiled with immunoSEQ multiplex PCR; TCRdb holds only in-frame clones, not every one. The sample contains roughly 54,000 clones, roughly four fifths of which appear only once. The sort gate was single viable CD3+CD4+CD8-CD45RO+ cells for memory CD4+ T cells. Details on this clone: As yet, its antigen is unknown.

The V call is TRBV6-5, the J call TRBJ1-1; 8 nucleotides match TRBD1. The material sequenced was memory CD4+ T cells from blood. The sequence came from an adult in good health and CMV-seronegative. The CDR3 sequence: CASSYTTGEVFF. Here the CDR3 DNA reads TGTGCCAGCAGTTACACGACAGGGGAGGTTTTCTTT.